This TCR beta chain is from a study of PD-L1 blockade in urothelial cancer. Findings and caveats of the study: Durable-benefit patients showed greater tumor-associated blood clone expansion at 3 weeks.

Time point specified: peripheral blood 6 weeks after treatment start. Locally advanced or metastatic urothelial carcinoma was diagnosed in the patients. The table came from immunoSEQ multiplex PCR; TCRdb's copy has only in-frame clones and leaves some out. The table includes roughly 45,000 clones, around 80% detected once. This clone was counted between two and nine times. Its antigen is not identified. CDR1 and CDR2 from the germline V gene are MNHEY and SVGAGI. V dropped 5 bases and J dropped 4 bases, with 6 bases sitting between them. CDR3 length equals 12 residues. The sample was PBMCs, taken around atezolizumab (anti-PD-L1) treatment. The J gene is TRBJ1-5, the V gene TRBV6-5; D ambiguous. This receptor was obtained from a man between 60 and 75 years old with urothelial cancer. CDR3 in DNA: TGTGCCAGCAGTACGGTTAATCAGCCCCAGCATTTT. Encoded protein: CASSTVNQPQHF.